This passage covers 23 T cell receptor beta chains from one sample sequenced in a study of T cell changes during pregnancy in multiple sclerosis. TCRdb keeps only in-frame clones here, not all; method: immunoSEQ multiplex PCR. This sample has about 100,000 clones, with approximately 92% found just once. This sample comprised peripheral blood, obtained after pregnancy. These receptors all come from a female donor with multiple sclerosis, enrolled in a pregnancy study.

V and J are TRBV7-3 and TRBJ2-1; 7 bases match TRBD1. Losses at the gene ends were 5 bases for V and 4 bases for J; bases not matched to a gene: 11. The germline gives CDR1 SGHTA, CDR2 FQGTGA. The CDR3 covers 16 residues. The CDR3 sequence is CASSTQRGTEYNEQFF. The CDR3 DNA reads as TGTGCCAGCAGCACCCAAAGAGGGACAGAATACAATGAGCAGTTCTTC.

This clone was found once. The rearrangement uses TRBV18 and TRBJ1-1, with D unresolved. CDR3 size: 13 residues. Germline-derived CDR1 and CDR2 are KGHSH and LQKENI. With 4 bases removed from V and 0 bases from J, the gap between germline ends came to 6 bases. The CDR3 coding sequence is TGTGCCAGCTCACGACTACTGAACACTGAAGCTTTCTTT. It encodes CASSRLLNTEAFF.

The rearrangement links TRBV5-1 to TRBJ1-1, with 9 bases aligning to TRBD1. Germline CDR1 SGHRS, CDR2 YFSETQ. With 7 bases clipped from V and 5 bases from J, the junction kept 6 bases outside the gene matches. The CDR3 is 13 residues long. CDR3 nucleotides: TGCGCCAGCTCACAGGGGGCTGAAACTGAAGCTTTCTTT. It codes for CASSQGAETEAFF.

Here the CDR3 reads CASSPNKQPTDTQYF. The CDR3 DNA reads as TGTGCCAGCTCGCCCAATAAACAACCCACAGATACGCAGTATTTT. V and J are TRBV18 and TRBJ2-3, with D hard to call. The V and J ends lost 6 bases and 2 bases respectively, with 15 bases between them. The CDR3 consists of 15 residues. Germline-derived CDR1 and CDR2 are KGHSH and LQKENI.

The chain has TRBV4-3 and TRBJ2-1; 11 bases match TRBD2. The CDR3 has 19 residues. Germline V gene lookup returns CDR1 LGHNA and CDR2 YSLEER. V lost 1 base and J lost 0; bases outside the gene matches: 8. CDR3 bases: TGCGCCAGCAGCCAAGCTAGCGGGGGGTCAATTAGCTCCTACAATGAGCAGTTCTTC. Translating gives CASSQASGGSISSYNEQFF.

V gene TRBV4-3 combines with J gene TRBJ1-1, with TRBD1 as a possible D gene (6 bases). CDR1 and CDR2 (germline): LGHNA, YSLEER. The CDR3 loop spans 14 amino acids. The V gene lost 0 bases and the J gene lost 4 bases, with 9 bases spanning the gap. The CDR3 loop reads CASSQDGGRTEAFF. CDR3 nucleotides: TGCGCCAGCAGCCAAGATGGGGGCCGCACTGAAGCTTTCTTT.

Worth noting for this clone: Germline and junction disagree at one end, which may indicate a read error. This chain joins TRBV30 and TRBJ1-2; 7 bases agree with TRBD1. This CDR3 has 11 residues. The germline gives CDR1 GTSNPN, CDR2 SVGIG (reference sequence). This CDR3 is CAWSGRDSPNF. The CDR3 DNA is TGTGCCTGGAGTGGGAGGGACAGTCCAAACTTC.

V gene TRBV2 combines with J gene TRBJ2-7; D may be TRBD2 (6 bases). Germline V lookup: CDR1 SNHLY, CDR2 FYNNEI. Trimming removed 11 bases from V and 2 bases from J, with 16 bases in between. The CDR3 consists of 13 residues. CDR3 residues: CAGRRRGAYEQYF. DNA for the CDR3: TGTGCCGGGAGAAGGAGGGGTGCCTACGAGCAGTACTTC.

The rearrangement links TRBV5-1 to TRBJ2-3, with 8 bases identical to TRBD1. V lost 4 bases to trimming and J lost 3 bases; unmatched junction nucleotides: 7. Per the germline V gene, CDR1 is SGHRS and CDR2 is YFSETQ. CDR3 length equals 15 residues. CDR3 DNA: TGCGCCAGCAGCCGAGACAGGGGTAAGACAGATACGCAGTATTTT. Residues: CASSRDRGKTDTQYF.

The chain has TRBV30 and TRBJ2-6, with D possibly TRBD2 on 6 matching bases. This CDR3 contains 15 residues. V shed 5 bases and J shed 4 bases, with 15 bases lying between them. Germline CDR1 and CDR2: GTSNPN and SVGIG (reference sequence). The CDR3 region has the DNA TGTGCCTGGGCGCGGGGAGGCCAAGGGGCCAACGTCCTGACTTTC. It yields the protein CAWARGGQGANVLTF.

The chain has TRBV4-3 and TRBJ2-6; maybe TRBD1 (6 bases). Trimming pared 3 bases from V and 4 bases from J, leaving 10 bases between. The CDR3 spans 15 residues. The germline V gene encodes CDR1 LGHNA and CDR2 YSLEER. CDR3 region: CASSHNRVGANVLTF. DNA for the CDR3: TGCGCCAGCAGCCATAACAGGGTCGGGGCCAACGTCCTGACTTTC.

V usage is TRBV30 and J usage is TRBJ2-3; tentative D call: TRBD2 (5 bases). CDR1 GTSNPN and CDR2 SVGIG come from the germline V gene (reference sequence). Deletions cut 4 bases from V and 4 bases from J, with 18 bases between. The CDR3 covers 15 residues. The CDR3 bases are TGTGCCTGGACCGGGGATCCAGGTCCCCCAGATACGCAGTATTTT. Protein sequence: CAWTGDPGPPDTQYF. Using reference TRBV30 and TRBJ2-3 for the parts outside the CDR3, the full variable domain is SQTIHQWPATLVQPVGSPLSLECTVEGTSNPNLYWYRQAAGRGLQLLFYSVGIGQISSEVPQNLSASRPQDRQFILSSKKLLLSDSGFYLCAWTGDPGPPDTQYFGPGTRLTVL.

The chain has TRBV28 and TRBJ2-3, with 8 bases identical to TRBD2. The length of the CDR3 is 15 residues. With 10 bases clipped from V and 3 bases from J, the junction kept 12 bases outside the gene matches. In germline, CDR1 is MDHEN, CDR2 SYDVKM. CDR3 sequence: CATSGSGKQTDTQYF. DNA for the CDR3: TGTGCCACGTCCGGTAGCGGGAAGCAAACAGATACGCAGTATTTT.

A single count supports this clone. The V call is TRBV19, the J call TRBJ1-1; no clear D. Per germline, CDR1 LNHDA and CDR2 SQIVND (reference sequence). This CDR3 is 17 amino acids long. V dropped 3 bases and J dropped 0 bases, with 17 bases sitting between them. The CDR3 nucleotides are TGTGCCAGTAGTATCCGATCGAGCTCATCCTTGAACACTGAAGCTTTCTTT. Translated, it gives CASSIRSSSSLNTEAFF.

The rearrangement joins TRBV7-9 to TRBJ2-1, with D uncertain. The CDR3 length is 16 residues. The ends were cut back, 3 bases at V and 5 bases at J, with 17 bases in the middle. The germline V gene encodes CDR1 SEHNR and CDR2 FQNEAQ (reference sequence). The CDR3 loop is CASSFARLQANNEQFF. The DNA for the CDR3 is TGTGCCAGCAGCTTTGCGCGTCTACAAGCGAACAATGAGCAGTTCTTC.

J is TRBJ1-5 and V is TRBV29-1; D perhaps matches TRBD1 (6 bases). Germline V gene sequence: CDR1 SQVTM, CDR2 ANQGSEA. The CDR3 spans 13 residues. V was shortened by 4 bases and J by 14 bases, with 21 bases between the two germline ends. In DNA, the CDR3 is TGCAGCGTTGCGGCAGGGGTAGACAGTATCAAGCATTTT. Encoded protein: CSVAAGVDSIKHF.

The rearrangement uses TRBV19 and TRBJ1-1; D ambiguous. The germline V gene encodes CDR1 LNHDA and CDR2 SQIVND (reference sequence). V was clipped by 3 bases and J by 4 bases, with 9 bases between them. The CDR3 consists of 13 residues. The CDR3 nucleotides read TGTGCCAGTAGTATTAGCAGCATCACTGAAGCTTTCTTT. Translation: CASSISSITEAFF.

This chain links TRBV7-2 with TRBJ1-2, with unresolved D. The CDR3 sequence is 15 residues long. Between the trimmed V and J ends, which lost 3 bases and 1 base, there was a span of 12 bases. Germline assignment: CDR1 SGHTA and CDR2 FQGNSA. The CDR3 is CASSFPGRVNYGYTF. As DNA, the CDR3 is TGTGCCAGCAGCTTCCCCGGGAGGGTTAACTATGGCTACACCTTC.

The V gene is TRBV7-9, the J gene TRBJ2-7, with D possibly being TRBD1 (6 bases). There are 13 residues in the CDR3. The V gene's germline CDR1 is SEHNR and CDR2 FQNEAQ (reference sequence). Trimming pared 4 bases from V and 1 base from J, leaving 8 bases between. The CDR3 sequence is CASSWDKSYEQYF. DNA of the CDR3: TGTGCCAGCAGCTGGGACAAGTCCTACGAGCAGTACTTC.

The chain carries TRBV7-2 and TRBJ1-2; perhaps TRBD1 as D (5 bases). The CDR3 length is 15 residues. CDR1 is SGHTA, CDR2 FQGNSA, per germline. Trimming took 5 bases from V and 6 from J, leaving 19 bases between them. DNA for the CDR3: TGTGCCAGCAGCCGAACGGCGGGGCGCCTCGATGGCTACACCTTC. This gives the protein CASSRTAGRLDGYTF.

The chain couples TRBV13 to TRBJ2-7; the D is unclear. Trimming shortened V by 4 bases and J by 3 bases, and 4 bases separated the two germline ends. The length of the CDR3 is 11 residues. In germline, CDR1 is PRHDT, CDR2 FYEKMQ (reference sequence). The DNA for the CDR3 is TGTGCCAGCAGCTCCCACTACGAGCAGTACTTC. As protein: CASSSHYEQYF.

The genes are TRBV6-6 and TRBJ2-7; 9 bases align to TRBD1. CDR3 length: 14 residues. Germline V CDR1 and CDR2: MNHNY, SVGAGI (reference sequence). The V segment lost 6 bases and the J segment 4 bases; nucleotides outside the gene matches: 7. The CDR3 is CASRSRDRDYEQYF. The CDR3 coding sequence is TGTGCCAGCAGAAGTAGGGACAGGGATTACGAGCAGTACTTC.

This chain joins TRBV7-2 and TRBJ2-3; 11 nucleotides agree with TRBD2. V lost 1 base, J lost 8 bases, and 5 bases stayed unmatched. The germline CDR1 and CDR2 sequences are SGHTA and FQGNSA. The CDR3 runs 15 residues. CDR3 sequence: CASSLVAGGPGTQYF. DNA for the CDR3: TGTGCCAGCAGCTTAGTAGCGGGGGGGCCTGGTACGCAGTATTTT.